These 4 T cell receptor beta chains share one sample of origin, sequenced in a study of blood T cell repertoires in COVID-19. This table comes from immunoSEQ multiplex PCR, and its TCRdb copy is limited to in-frame clones, with some not included. The table lists 250,000 to 300,000 clones, roughly nine tenths of them singletons. Sequenced input: peripheral blood. The receptors were sampled from a woman in her 30s with COVID-19, enrolled during active disease.

The rearrangement links TRBV29-1 to TRBJ2-5; a possible D gene is TRBD2 (6 bases). This CDR3 comprises 10 residues. The V end lost 6 bases, the J end lost 4 bases, and 6 bases lay between the germline ends. Per germline, CDR1 SQVTM and CDR2 ANQGSEA. CDR3 coding DNA: TGCAGCGTAGCGGGAGAGACCCAGTACTTC. Amino acids: CSVAGETQYF.

V is TRBV15 and J is TRBJ2-1, with D possibly being TRBD2 (6 bases). V lost 3 bases to trimming and J lost 15 bases, with 18 bases between them. In germline, CDR1 is LNHNV, CDR2 YYDKDF (reference sequence). The CDR3 spans 13 residues. The CDR3 DNA reads TGTGCCACCAGCAGTGACCCCCGGGACTTCCCGTTCTTC. Translation: CATSSDPRDFPFF.

The chain carries TRBV3-1 (or the pseudogene TRBV3-2) and TRBJ1-1; D is unclear. This CDR3 contains 13 residues. V was pared by 1 base and J by 8 bases, with 11 bases between. CDR1 and CDR2 (germline): LGHDT, YNNKEL (reference sequence). The DNA for the CDR3 is TGTGCCAGCAGCCAAGTTCTGGGCAGGGAAGCTTTCTTT. This codes for CASSQVLGREAFF.

The gene calls are TRBV11-1 and TRBJ1-2; no clear D. The CDR3 is made up of 15 amino acids. CDR1 and CDR2 from the germline V gene are SGHAT and FQDESV (reference sequence). Trimming took 1 base from V and 0 from J, leaving 9 bases between them. In DNA, the CDR3 is TGTGCCAGCAGCTTAGATCCGGGTCCTAACTATGGCTACACCTTC. Translating gives CASSLDPGPNYGYTF.